These 29 T cell receptor beta chains were sequenced from one sample in a study of blood T cell repertoires in COVID-19. Libraries were prepared by immunoSEQ multiplex PCR; TCRdb keeps only in-frame clonotypes and omits some of them. The profile shows about 330,000 clones, about 82% of them singletons. The sequencing input was peripheral blood. These TCRs come from a woman in her fifties or sixties with acute or convalescent COVID-19.

The count of this clone is one. V usage is TRBV7-9 and J usage is TRBJ1-3, with 10 bases matching TRBD1. The CDR3 sequence is 16 residues long. V trimming: 2 bases; J trimming: 2 bases; junction bases outside the gene matches: 3. CDR1 and CDR2 (germline): SEHNR, FQNEAQ (reference sequence). The CDR3 protein is CASSLIGQGAGNTIYF. In DNA, the CDR3 is TGTGCCAGCAGCTTAATTGGACAGGGGGCTGGAAACACCATATATTTT.

The rearrangement joins TRBV30 to TRBJ1-6, with 7 positions matching TRBD1. Trimming removed 3 bases from V and 8 bases from J; junction bases left unmatched: 7. The CDR3 has 14 amino acids. Looked up from germline, CDR1 is GTSNPN and CDR2 is SVGIG (reference sequence). DNA of the CDR3: TGTGCCTGGAGCGTCCGGCAGGGGGATTCACCCCTCCACTTT. Its translation: CAWSVRQGDSPLHF.

This rearrangement joins TRBV27 to TRBJ1-5; D possibly corresponds to TRBD1 (5 bases). The germline gives CDR1 MNHEY, CDR2 SMNVEV (reference sequence). The ends were cut back, 2 bases at V and 1 base at J, with 12 bases in the middle. There are 16 residues in the CDR3. CDR3 DNA: TGTGCCAGCAGTTTACGTTTGACAGTCAGCAATCAGCCCCAGCATTTT. It translates to CASSLRLTVSNQPQHF.

The chain combines TRBV7-2 with TRBJ1-1, with 9 bases identical to TRBD1. Germline assignment: CDR1 SGHTA and CDR2 FQGNSA. V dropped 1 base and J dropped 0; count of bases not matched to a gene: 3. The CDR3 consists of 16 residues. CDR3 in DNA: TGTGCCAGCAGCTTAGTTGGACAGGGGTTGAACACTGAAGCTTTCTTT. Translation gives CASSLVGQGLNTEAFF.

This chain links TRBV27 with TRBJ1-2; D remains ambiguous. Trimming left V 1 base short and J 7 bases short, with 10 bases between. Germline V lookup: CDR1 MNHEY, CDR2 SMNVEV (reference sequence). The CDR3 extends over 13 amino acids. CDR3 DNA sequence: TGTGCCAGCAGTTTATTCGTTGGAGCTGGCTACACCTTC. It codes for CASSLFVGAGYTF.

The rearrangement uses TRBV4-3 and TRBJ2-7, with D possibly TRBD2 on 6 matching bases. The CDR3 is 18 residues long. Between the trimmed V and J ends, which lost 0 bases and 0 bases, there was a span of 18 bases. The germline V gene has CDR1 LGHNA and CDR2 YSLEER. CDR3 coding DNA: TGCGCCAGCAGCCAAGAAGTGGGGAGGAAAGACTACTCCTACGAGCAGTACTTC. It codes for CASSQEVGRKDYSYEQYF.

About this clone: A clone one base away is much larger, so this may be a read error. The identical CDR3 is also encoded by other nucleotide sequences in the sample. CDR3: CASSLSGGPYEQYF. The DNA for the CDR3 is TGTGCCAGCAGCTTATCGGGAGGTCCCTACGAGCAGTACTTC. The V and J genes are TRBV7-2 and TRBJ2-7; 7 positions match TRBD2. V shed 2 bases and J 2 bases; nucleotides not matched to a gene: 3. The length of the CDR3 is 14 residues. CDR1 and CDR2 from the germline V gene are SGHTA and FQGNSA. The full variable domain, with the rest looked up from reference TRBV7-2 and TRBJ2-7, is GAGVSQSPSNKVTEKGKDVELRCDPISGHTALYWYRQSLGQGLEFLIYFQGNSAPDKSGLPSDRFSAERTGGSVSTLTIQRTQQEDSAVYLCASSLSGGPYEQYFGPGTRLTVT.

The chain carries TRBV7-9 and TRBJ1-5; D unclear. Trimming cost V 1 base and J 12 bases, with 10 bases left between them. Germline loops: CDR1 SEHNR, CDR2 FQNEAQ (reference sequence). The CDR3 has 12 amino acids. The CDR3 here is CASSLGTAGQHF. CDR3 in DNA: TGTGCCAGCAGCTTAGGAACAGCGGGCCAGCATTTT.

V and J are TRBV27 and TRBJ2-1, with no clear D. The germline V gene encodes CDR1 MNHEY and CDR2 SMNVEV (reference sequence). The V and J ends lost 5 bases and 5 bases respectively, with 7 bases between them. This CDR3 is built from 12 residues. This CDR3 reads CASSPYHNEQFF. CDR3 bases: TGTGCCAGCAGTCCCTACCACAATGAGCAGTTCTTC.

This rearrangement joins TRBV11-2 to TRBJ1-1, with 8 bases identical to TRBD1. Germline CDR1 SGHAT, CDR2 FQNNGV. The CDR3 has 12 amino acids. Trimming removed 5 bases from V and 8 bases from J; junction bases left unmatched: 4. The CDR3 DNA follows: TGTGCCAGCAGCAGGACAGGGAACGAAGCTTTCTTT. Its translation is CASSRTGNEAFF.

V is TRBV9 and J is TRBJ2-3; D is uncertain. V lost 0 bases, J lost 0 bases, and 5 bases lay in between. The CDR3 spans 14 residues. CDR1 and CDR2 from the germline V gene are SGDLS and YYNGEE. CDR3 DNA sequence: TGTGCCAGCAGCGTAGCCTTAAGCACAGATACGCAGTATTTT. Translating gives CASSVALSTDTQYF.

The rearrangement uses TRBV19 and TRBJ2-6; D not resolved. V shed 1 base and J shed 3 bases, with 13 bases lying between them. The CDR3 runs 17 residues. Germline assignment: CDR1 LNHDA and CDR2 SQIVND (reference sequence). CDR3 bases: TGTGCCAGTAGTATAGTACGGGTCCGATATGGGGCCAACGTCCTGACTTTC. Translation gives CASSIVRVRYGANVLTF.

This chain links TRBV20-1 with TRBJ2-6; D may be TRBD2 (6 bases). Germline lookup yields CDR1 DFQATT and CDR2 SNEGSKA (reference sequence). CDR3 length: 17 residues. V was cut by 3 bases and J by 0 bases, with 15 bases left in between. The CDR3 coding sequence is TGCAGTGCTAGTGCTTTCGCGGGGAGCTCTGGGGCCAACGTCCTGACTTTC. Its protein is CSASAFAGSSGANVLTF.

The rearrangement links TRBV4-2 to TRBJ1-4, with no clear D. Germline CDR1 LGHNA, CDR2 YNFKEQ. CDR3 length: 15 residues. The V gene lost 0 bases and the J gene lost 7 bases, with 12 bases spanning the gap. CDR3 in DNA: TGTGCCAGCAGCCAAGATCGAATGGAGGGTGAAAAACTGTTTTTT. It encodes CASSQDRMEGEKLFF.

This clone was seen a single time. This chain connects TRBV25-1 to TRBJ2-1, with D possibly matching TRBD2 (7 bases). The CDR3 extends over 16 amino acids. V lost 4 bases to trimming and J lost 8 bases, with 21 bases between them. Germline V lookup: CDR1 MGHDK, CDR2 SYGVNS. The CDR3 sequence: CASSVGHGEGEDEQFF. The CDR3 bases are TGTGCCAGCAGTGTGGGCCATGGGGAGGGGGAAGATGAGCAGTTCTTC. Full variable domain (remainder filled in from reference TRBV25-1 and TRBJ2-1): EADIYQTPRYLVIGTGKKITLECSQTMGHDKMYWYQQDPGMELHLIHYSYGVNSTEKGDLSSESTVSRIRTEHFPLTLESARPSHTSQYLCASSVGHGEGEDEQFFGPGTRLTVL.

The chain has TRBV28 and TRBJ2-7; 14 bases are shared with TRBD2. This CDR3 is built from 15 residues. Unmatched junction bases numbered 7, after V lost 6 bases and J lost 6 bases. Germline CDR1 is MDHEN and CDR2 is SYDVKM. CDR3 amino acids: CASSQGTSGSLEQYF. For the CDR3, the DNA is TGTGCCAGCAGCCAAGGGACTAGCGGGAGCCTCGAGCAGTACTTC.

The rearrangement uses TRBV27 and TRBJ2-7, with 7 bases identical to TRBD2. This CDR3 has 15 amino acids. V dropped 4 bases and J dropped 5; count of bases not matched to a gene: 11. Germline-derived CDR1 and CDR2 are MNHEY and SMNVEV (reference sequence). This chain's CDR3 is CASSSLGAGDHEQYF. The CDR3 nucleotides are TGTGCCAGCAGTTCCCTCGGGGCGGGAGACCACGAGCAGTACTTC.

The V gene is TRBV27, the J gene TRBJ2-7; D remains unclear. V was trimmed by 3 bases and J by 2 bases, leaving 11 bases between them. CDR3 length equals 14 residues. In germline, CDR1 is MNHEY, CDR2 SMNVEV (reference sequence). The CDR3 region is CASSLGRRTYEQYF. Written as DNA, the CDR3 is TGTGCCAGCAGTTTGGGCAGAAGAACCTACGAGCAGTACTTC.

V and J are TRBV19 and TRBJ2-1; 11 nucleotides line up with TRBD2. CDR1 is LNHDA and CDR2 is SQIVND in the germline V gene (reference sequence). After removal of 1 base from V and 4 bases from J, the junction contained 6 bases not matched to a gene. The CDR3 has 17 residues. DNA of the CDR3: TGTGCCAGTAGTATAGTATTTGGGACTAGCGGATACAATGAGCAGTTCTTC. This encodes CASSIVFGTSGYNEQFF.

This clone was seen a few times. This same CDR3 is encoded by further DNA sequences in the sample. CDR3 DNA: TGCGCCAGCAGCTTTGGACAGGGAGGAACTGAAGCTTTCTTT. As protein: CASSFGQGGTEAFF. The genes are TRBV5-1 and TRBJ1-1; 8 bases line up with TRBD1. This CDR3 has 14 amino acids. V was clipped by 2 bases and J by 5 bases; unmatched bases: 5. Germline assignment: CDR1 SGHRS and CDR2 YFSETQ.

The chain combines TRBV29-1 with TRBJ2-7, with 8 bases identical to TRBD2. CDR1 and CDR2 from the germline V gene are SQVTM and ANQGSEA. The CDR3 spans 14 residues. V gave up 5 bases and J gave up 0 bases; unmatched junction bases: 6. The CDR3, as DNA: TGCAGCGTTAACGGGGGGGCGACCTCCTACGAGCAGTACTTC. Residues: CSVNGGATSYEQYF.

The CDR3 DNA sequence: TGCGCCAGCAGCCAAATTGGGGCTTTTTACAATGAGCAGTTCTTC. Translation: CASSQIGAFYNEQFF. The chain carries TRBV4-1 and TRBJ2-1, with TRBD1 as a possible D gene (5 bases). Germline loops: CDR1 MGHRA, CDR2 YSYEKL. The V and J ends lost 2 bases and 4 bases respectively, with 12 bases between them. The CDR3 runs 15 residues.

J is TRBJ2-6 and V is TRBV5-8; D perhaps matches TRBD1 (5 bases). V lost 4 bases and J 0 bases, leaving 20 bases between the germline ends. Germline V lookup: CDR1 SGHTS, CDR2 YDEGEE. The CDR3 covers 19 residues. CDR3 nucleotide sequence: TGTGCCAGCAGCGCCGGACACTCTACAATATACTCTGGGGCCAACGTCCTGACTTTC. Encoded protein: CASSAGHSTIYSGANVLTF.

The chain uses TRBV27 and TRBJ2-1; 7 nucleotides align to TRBD1. CDR3 length: 14 amino acids. V was pared by 3 bases and J by 9 bases, with 8 bases of the junction left unmatched. Germline-derived CDR1 and CDR2 are MNHEY and SMNVEV (reference sequence). The DNA of the CDR3 is TGTGCCAGCAGTTTCCCGGGACAGATAGGTGAGCAGTTCTTC. Translation: CASSFPGQIGEQFF.

The rearrangement joins TRBV7-6 to TRBJ2-2; TRBD2 aligns across 11 bases. CDR3 size: 21 residues. With V trimmed by 7 bases and J by 4 bases, 23 bases remained unmatched. Germline CDR1 reads SGHVS; CDR2 reads FNYEAQ. The CDR3: CASTYHRVAPTSGSSTGELFF. Here the CDR3 DNA reads TGTGCCAGCACCTATCACAGGGTTGCCCCTACTAGCGGGAGTTCCACCGGGGAGCTGTTTTTT.

The chain is built from TRBV30 and TRBJ2-5; 7 nucleotides match TRBD2. Germline assignment: CDR1 GTSNPN and CDR2 SVGIG (reference sequence). The CDR3 contains 14 residues. With V trimmed by 1 base and J by 4 bases, 6 bases remained unmatched. The CDR3 DNA is TGTGCCTGGAGTGGGGCGGGAGTGAGAGAGACCCAGTACTTC. Protein: CAWSGAGVRETQYF.

The V call is TRBV28, the J call TRBJ2-5, with 8 nucleotides matching TRBD1. J gave up 0 bases and V 5 bases, and 5 bases lay outside the gene matches. Germline V gene data show CDR1 as MDHEN and CDR2 as SYDVKM. The CDR3 spans 15 residues. The CDR3 bases are TGTGCCAGCAGTCCCCGGGACAGGTACCAAGAGACCCAGTACTTC. It encodes CASSPRDRYQETQYF.

The chain uses TRBV19 and TRBJ1-4; 7 nucleotides match TRBD1. CDR1 is LNHDA, CDR2 SQIVND, per germline (reference sequence). The CDR3 covers 16 residues. Trimming at V came to 3 bases and at J to 7 bases, leaving 11 bases not matched to a gene. For the CDR3, the DNA is TGTGCCAGTAGTATCCACCTGACAGGGAAGAGTGAAAAACTGTTTTTT. Translated, it gives CASSIHLTGKSEKLFF.

The DNA of the CDR3 is TGTGCCAGCAGTTACGTCCCCCTCCATGAGCAGTTCTTC. Its translation is CASSYVPLHEQFF. This rearrangement joins TRBV6-2 or TRBV6-3 to TRBJ2-1, with D hard to call. V lost 2 bases and J 8 bases, leaving 10 bases between the germline ends. The CDR3 length is 13 residues. The germline gives CDR1 MNHEY, CDR2 SVGEGT.